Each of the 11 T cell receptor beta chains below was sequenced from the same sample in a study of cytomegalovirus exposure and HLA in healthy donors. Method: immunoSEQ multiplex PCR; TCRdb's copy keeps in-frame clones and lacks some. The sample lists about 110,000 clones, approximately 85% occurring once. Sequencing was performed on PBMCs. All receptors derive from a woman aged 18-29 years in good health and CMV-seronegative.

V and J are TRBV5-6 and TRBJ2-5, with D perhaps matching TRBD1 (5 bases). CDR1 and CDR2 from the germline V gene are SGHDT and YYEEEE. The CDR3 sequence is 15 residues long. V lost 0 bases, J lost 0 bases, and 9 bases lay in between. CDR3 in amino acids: CASSLGQLYQETQYF. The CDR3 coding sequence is TGTGCCAGCAGCTTGGGACAGCTGTACCAAGAGACCCAGTACTTC. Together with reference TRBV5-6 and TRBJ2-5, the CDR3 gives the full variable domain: DAGVTQSPTHLIKTRGQQVTLRCSPKSGHDTVSWYQQALGQGPQFIFQYYEEEERQRGNFPDRFSGHQFPNYSSELNVNALLLGDSALYLCASSLGQLYQETQYFGPGTRLLVL.

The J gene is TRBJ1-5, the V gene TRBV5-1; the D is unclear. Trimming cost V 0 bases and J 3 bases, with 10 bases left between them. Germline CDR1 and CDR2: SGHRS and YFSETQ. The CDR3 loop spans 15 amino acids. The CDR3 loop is CASSLDSSHNQPQHF. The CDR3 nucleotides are TGCGCCAGCAGCTTGGACAGCTCACACAATCAGCCCCAGCATTTT. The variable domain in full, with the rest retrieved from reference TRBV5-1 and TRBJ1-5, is KAGVTQTPRYLIKTRGQQVTLSCSPISGHRSVSWYQQTPGQGLQFLFEYFSETQRNKGNFPGRFSGRQFSNSRSEMNVSTLELGDSALYLCASSLDSSHNQPQHFGDGTRLSIL.

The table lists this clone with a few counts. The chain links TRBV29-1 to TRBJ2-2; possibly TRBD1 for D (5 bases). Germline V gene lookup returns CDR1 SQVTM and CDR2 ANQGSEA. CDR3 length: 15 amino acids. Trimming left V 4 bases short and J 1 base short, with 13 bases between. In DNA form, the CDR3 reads TGCAGCGTTGCGCCGACAGATGTGAACACCGGGGAGCTGTTTTTT. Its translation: CSVAPTDVNTGELFF.

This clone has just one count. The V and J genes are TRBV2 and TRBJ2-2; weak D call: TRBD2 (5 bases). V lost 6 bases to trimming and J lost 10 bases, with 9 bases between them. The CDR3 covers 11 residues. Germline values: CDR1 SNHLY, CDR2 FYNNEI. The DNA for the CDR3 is TGTGCCAGCAGCGGGCGGGTGGAGCTGTTTTTT. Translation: CASSGRVELFF.

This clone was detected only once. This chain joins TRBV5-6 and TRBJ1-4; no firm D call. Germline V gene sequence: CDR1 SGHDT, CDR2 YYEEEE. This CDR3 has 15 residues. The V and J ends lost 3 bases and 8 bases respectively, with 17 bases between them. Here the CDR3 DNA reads TGTGCCAGCAGCTCCGGACCCCGGGCGGGAGAAAAACTGTTTTTT. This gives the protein CASSSGPRAGEKLFF.

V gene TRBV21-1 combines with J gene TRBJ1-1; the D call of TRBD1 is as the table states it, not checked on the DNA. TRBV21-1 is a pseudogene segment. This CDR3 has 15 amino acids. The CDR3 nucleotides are TGTGCCAGCAGCGGACCCGGGACACCGAACACTGAAGCTTTCTTT. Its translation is CASSGPGTPNTEAFF.

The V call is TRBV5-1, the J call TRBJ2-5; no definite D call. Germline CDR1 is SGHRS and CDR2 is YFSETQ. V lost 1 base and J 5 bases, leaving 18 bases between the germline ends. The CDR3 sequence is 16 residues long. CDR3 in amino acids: CASSLHYSGGEETQYF. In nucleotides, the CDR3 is TGCGCCAGCAGCTTGCATTATTCCGGCGGTGAGGAGACCCAGTACTTC.

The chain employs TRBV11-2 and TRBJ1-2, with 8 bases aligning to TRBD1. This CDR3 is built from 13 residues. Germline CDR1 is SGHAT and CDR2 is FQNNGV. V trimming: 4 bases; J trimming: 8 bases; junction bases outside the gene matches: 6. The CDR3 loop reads CASSSVGQVGYTF. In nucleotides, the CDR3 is TGTGCCAGCAGCTCGGTGGGACAGGTCGGCTACACCTTC.

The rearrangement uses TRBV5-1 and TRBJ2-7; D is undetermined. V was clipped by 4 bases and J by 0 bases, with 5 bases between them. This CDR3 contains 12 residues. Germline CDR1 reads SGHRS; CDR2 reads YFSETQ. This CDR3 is CASSTGSYEQYF. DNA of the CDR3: TGCGCCAGCAGCACGGGCTCCTACGAGCAGTACTTC.

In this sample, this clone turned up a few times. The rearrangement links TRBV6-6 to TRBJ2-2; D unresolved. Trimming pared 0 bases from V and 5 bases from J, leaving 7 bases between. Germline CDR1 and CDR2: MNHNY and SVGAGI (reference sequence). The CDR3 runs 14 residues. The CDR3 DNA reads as TGTGCCAGCAGTTACTCGGCAGAAACCGGGGAGCTGTTTTTT. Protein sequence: CASSYSAETGELFF.

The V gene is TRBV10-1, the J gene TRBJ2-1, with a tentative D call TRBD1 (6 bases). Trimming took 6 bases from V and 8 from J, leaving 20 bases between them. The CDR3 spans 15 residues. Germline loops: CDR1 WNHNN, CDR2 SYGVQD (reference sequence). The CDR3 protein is CASRLSGHPLDEQFF. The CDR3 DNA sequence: TGCGCCAGCAGGCTCTCGGGACACCCTTTGGATGAGCAGTTCTTC.